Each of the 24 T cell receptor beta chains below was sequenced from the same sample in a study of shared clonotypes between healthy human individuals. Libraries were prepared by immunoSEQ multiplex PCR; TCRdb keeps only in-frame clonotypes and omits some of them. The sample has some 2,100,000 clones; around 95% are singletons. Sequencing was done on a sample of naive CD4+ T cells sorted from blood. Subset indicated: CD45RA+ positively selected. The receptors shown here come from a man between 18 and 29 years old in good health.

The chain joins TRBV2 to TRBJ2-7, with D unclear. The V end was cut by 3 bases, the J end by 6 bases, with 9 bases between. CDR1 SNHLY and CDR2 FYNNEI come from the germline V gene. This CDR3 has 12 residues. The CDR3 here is CASSEDFGEQYF. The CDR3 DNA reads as TGTGCCAGCAGTGAGGATTTTGGCGAGCAGTACTTC.

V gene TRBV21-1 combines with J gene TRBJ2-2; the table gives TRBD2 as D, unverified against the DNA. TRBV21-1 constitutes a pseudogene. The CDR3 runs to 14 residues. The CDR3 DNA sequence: TGTGCCAGCAGCTTTCTAGCGGGACGAAGGGAGCTGTTTTTT. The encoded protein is CASSFLAGRRELFF.

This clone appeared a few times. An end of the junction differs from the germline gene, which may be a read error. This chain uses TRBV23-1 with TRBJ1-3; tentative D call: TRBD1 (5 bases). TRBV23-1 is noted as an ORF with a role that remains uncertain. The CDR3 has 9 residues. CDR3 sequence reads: CAIPRLGDF. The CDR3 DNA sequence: TGCGCCATACCGCGCCTGGGGGATTTT.

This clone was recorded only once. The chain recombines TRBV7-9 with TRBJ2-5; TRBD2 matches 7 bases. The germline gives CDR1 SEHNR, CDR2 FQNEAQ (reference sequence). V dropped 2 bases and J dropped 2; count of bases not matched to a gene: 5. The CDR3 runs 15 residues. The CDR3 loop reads CASSLIGEGQETQYF. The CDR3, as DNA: TGTGCCAGCAGCTTAATAGGGGAGGGACAAGAGACCCAGTACTTC.

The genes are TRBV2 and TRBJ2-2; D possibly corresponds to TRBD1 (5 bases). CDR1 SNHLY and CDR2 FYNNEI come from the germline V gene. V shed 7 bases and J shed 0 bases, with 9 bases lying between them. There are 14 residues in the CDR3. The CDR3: CASNGHSNTGELFF. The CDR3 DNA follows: TGTGCCAGCAATGGACATTCGAACACCGGGGAGCTGTTTTTT.

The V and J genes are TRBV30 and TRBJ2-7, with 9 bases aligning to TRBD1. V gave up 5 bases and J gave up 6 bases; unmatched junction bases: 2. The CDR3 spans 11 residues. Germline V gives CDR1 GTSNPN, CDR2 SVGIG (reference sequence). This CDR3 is CAWGDRVEQYF. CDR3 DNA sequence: TGTGCCTGGGGGGACAGGGTCGAGCAGTACTTC.

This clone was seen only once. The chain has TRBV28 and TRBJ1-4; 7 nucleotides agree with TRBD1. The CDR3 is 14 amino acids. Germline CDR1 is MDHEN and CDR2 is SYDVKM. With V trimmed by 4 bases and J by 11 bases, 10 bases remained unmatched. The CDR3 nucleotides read TGTGCCAGCAGTTATTCCGGGACAGCGCTTAAACTGTTTTTT. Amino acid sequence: CASSYSGTALKLFF.

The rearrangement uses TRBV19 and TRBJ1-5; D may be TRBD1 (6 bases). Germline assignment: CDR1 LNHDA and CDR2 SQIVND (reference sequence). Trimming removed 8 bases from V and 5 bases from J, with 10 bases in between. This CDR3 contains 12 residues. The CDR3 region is CASWGAYQPQHF. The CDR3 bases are TGTGCCAGTTGGGGGGCCTATCAGCCCCAGCATTTT.

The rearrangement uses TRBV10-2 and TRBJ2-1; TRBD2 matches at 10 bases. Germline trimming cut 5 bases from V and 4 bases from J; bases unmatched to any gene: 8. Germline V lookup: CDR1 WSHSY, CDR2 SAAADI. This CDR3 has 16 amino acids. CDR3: CASSPWTSGSYNEQFF. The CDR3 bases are TGCGCCAGCAGTCCTTGGACTAGCGGATCATACAATGAGCAGTTCTTC.

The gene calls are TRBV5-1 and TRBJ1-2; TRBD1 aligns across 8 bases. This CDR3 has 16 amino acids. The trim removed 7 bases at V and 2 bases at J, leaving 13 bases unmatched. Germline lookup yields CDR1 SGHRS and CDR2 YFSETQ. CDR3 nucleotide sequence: TGCGCCAGCGGCGTCCCGGGACAGGCGTCAAACTATGGCTACACCTTC. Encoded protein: CASGVPGQASNYGYTF.

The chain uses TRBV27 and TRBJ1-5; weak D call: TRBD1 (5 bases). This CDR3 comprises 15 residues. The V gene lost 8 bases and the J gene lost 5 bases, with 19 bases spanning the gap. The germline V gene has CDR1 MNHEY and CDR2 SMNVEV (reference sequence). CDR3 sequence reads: CASGEVAGAYQPQHF. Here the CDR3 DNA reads TGTGCCAGCGGGGAGGTTGCCGGGGCCTATCAGCCCCAGCATTTT.

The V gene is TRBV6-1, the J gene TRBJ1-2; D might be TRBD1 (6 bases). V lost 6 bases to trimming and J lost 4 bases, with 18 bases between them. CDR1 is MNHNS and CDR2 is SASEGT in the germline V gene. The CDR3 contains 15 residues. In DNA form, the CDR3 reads TGTGCCAGCAGCAGGACAGCCCCCGTGAGCTATGGCTACACCTTC. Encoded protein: CASSRTAPVSYGYTF.

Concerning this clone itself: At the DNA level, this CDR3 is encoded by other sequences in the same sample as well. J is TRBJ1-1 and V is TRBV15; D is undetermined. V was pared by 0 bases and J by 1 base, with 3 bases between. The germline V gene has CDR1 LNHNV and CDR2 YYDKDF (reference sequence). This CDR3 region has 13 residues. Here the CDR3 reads CATSREGNTEAFF. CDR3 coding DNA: TGTGCCACCAGCAGAGAAGGGAACACTGAAGCTTTCTTT.

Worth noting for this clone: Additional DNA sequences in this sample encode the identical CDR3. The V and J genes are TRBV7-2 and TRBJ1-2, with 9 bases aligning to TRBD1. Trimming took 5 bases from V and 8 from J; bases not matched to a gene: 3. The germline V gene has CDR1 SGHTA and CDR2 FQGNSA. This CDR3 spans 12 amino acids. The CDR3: CASSLDRGGYTF. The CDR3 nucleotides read TGTGCCAGCAGCCTAGACAGGGGGGGCTACACCTTC.

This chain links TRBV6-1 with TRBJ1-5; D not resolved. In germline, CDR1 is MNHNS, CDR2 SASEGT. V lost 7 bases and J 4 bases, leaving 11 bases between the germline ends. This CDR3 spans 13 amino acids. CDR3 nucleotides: TGTGCCAGCAATGAGGGTCTAAATCAGCCCCAGCATTTT. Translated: CASNEGLNQPQHF.

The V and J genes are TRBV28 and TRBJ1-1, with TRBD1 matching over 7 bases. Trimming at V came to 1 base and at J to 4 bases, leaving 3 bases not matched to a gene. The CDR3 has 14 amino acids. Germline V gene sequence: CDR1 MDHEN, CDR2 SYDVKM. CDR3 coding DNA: TGTGCCAGCAGTTTATCGACAGGGTCCACTGAAGCTTTCTTT. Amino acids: CASSLSTGSTEAFF.

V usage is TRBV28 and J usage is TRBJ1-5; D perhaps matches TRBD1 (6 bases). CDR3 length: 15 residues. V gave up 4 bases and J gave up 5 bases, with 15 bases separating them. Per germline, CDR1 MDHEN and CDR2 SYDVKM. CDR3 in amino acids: CASSSGGGRDQPQHF. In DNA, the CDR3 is TGTGCCAGCAGTTCCGGGGGCGGGAGGGATCAGCCCCAGCATTTT.

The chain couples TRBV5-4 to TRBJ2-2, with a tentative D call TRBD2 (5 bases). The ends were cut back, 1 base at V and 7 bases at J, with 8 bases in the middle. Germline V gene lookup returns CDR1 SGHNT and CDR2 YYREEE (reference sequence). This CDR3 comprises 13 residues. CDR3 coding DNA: TGTGCCAGCAGCTTGACGGGAATCGGGGAGCTGTTTTTT. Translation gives CASSLTGIGELFF.

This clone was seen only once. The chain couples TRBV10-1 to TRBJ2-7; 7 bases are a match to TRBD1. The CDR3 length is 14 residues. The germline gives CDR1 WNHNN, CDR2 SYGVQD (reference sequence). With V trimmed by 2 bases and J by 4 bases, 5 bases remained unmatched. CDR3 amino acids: CASSEGTVGYEQYF. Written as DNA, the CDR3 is TGCGCCAGCAGTGAGGGGACAGTGGGATACGAGCAGTACTTC.

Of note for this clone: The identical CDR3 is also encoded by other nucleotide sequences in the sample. CDR3 in amino acids: CASSSTSGLYNEQFF. The CDR3 bases are TGTGCCAGCAGCTCCACTAGCGGCCTTTACAATGAGCAGTTCTTC. V gene TRBV7-2 combines with J gene TRBJ2-1; TRBD2 aligns across 8 bases. The trim removed 4 bases at V and 4 bases at J, leaving 6 bases unmatched. The CDR3 is 15 residues long. Germline V gene data show CDR1 as SGHTA and CDR2 as FQGNSA.

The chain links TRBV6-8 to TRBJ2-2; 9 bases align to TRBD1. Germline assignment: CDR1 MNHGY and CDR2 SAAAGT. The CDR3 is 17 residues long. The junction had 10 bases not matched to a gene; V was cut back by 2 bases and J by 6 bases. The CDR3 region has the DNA TGTGCCAGCAGTTACACCAACAGGGGGCGCATAGCCGGGGAGCTGTTTTTT. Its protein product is CASSYTNRGRIAGELFF.

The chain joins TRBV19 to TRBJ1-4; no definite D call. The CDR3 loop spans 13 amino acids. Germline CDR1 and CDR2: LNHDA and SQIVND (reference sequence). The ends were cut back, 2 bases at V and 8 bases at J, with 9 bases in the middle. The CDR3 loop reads CASSILNAEKLFF. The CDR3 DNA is TGTGCCAGTAGTATACTAAATGCCGAAAAACTGTTTTTT. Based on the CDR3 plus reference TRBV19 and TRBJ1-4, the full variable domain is DGGITQSPKYLFRKEGQNVTLSCEQNLNHDAMYWYRQDPGQGLRLIYYSQIVNDFQKGDIAEGYSVSREKKESFPLTVTSAQKNPTAFYLCASSILNAEKLFFGSGTQLSVL.

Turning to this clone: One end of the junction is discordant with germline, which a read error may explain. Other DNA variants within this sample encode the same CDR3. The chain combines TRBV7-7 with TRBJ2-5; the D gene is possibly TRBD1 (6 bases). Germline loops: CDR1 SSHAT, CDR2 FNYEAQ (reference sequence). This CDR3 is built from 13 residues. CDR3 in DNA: TGTGCTAGCAGCTTGGGGGCTACGGAGACCCAGTACTTC. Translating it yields CASSLGATETQYF.

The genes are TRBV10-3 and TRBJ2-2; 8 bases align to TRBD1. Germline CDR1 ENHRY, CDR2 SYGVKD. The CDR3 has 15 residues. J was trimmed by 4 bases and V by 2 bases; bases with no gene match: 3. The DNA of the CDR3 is TGTGCCATCAGTGAGAGGGGACAGGTCACCGGGGAGCTGTTTTTT. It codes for CAISERGQVTGELFF.